A selection of T cell receptor beta chains follows, all from one sample in a study of cytotoxic CD8 clonotypes in ibrutinib-treated CLL. Produced via immunoSEQ multiplex PCR; TCRdb's table is partial and in-frame only. The sample contains roughly 330,000 clones, roughly 71% of which appear only once. The sample consisted of PBMCs, taken after 36 months of ibrutinib treatment. The receptors here all came from a human donor with chronic lymphocytic leukemia. CDR3s include the opening cysteine and the closing phenylalanine or tryptophan. Fields, in order: CDR3 DNA, CDR3 protein, clone size, D gene, J gene, V gene. A D gene is named only where the DNA matches it firmly. For some rows the clone size is stated as once, few or many, or as a class when expanded; others skip it.

CDR3 DNA: TGTGCCAGCAGTTCTCCCAGGGGATTGGGTGAAAAACTGTTTTTT
CDR3 protein: CASSSPRGLGEKLFF
clone size: NA
D gene: NA
J gene: TRBJ1-4
V gene: TRBV28

CDR3 DNA: TGTGCCAGCAGCCCCGACAGGGAGTACCATCAGCCCCAGCATTTT
CDR3 protein: CASSPDREYHQPQHF
clone size: NA
D gene: TRBD1
J gene: TRBJ1-5
V gene: TRBV11-2

CDR3 DNA: TGTGCCAGTAGCGCCGGGACAGGGGTGATCTACGAGCAGTACTTC
CDR3 protein: CASSAGTGVIYEQYF
clone size: NA
D gene: TRBD1
J gene: TRBJ2-7
V gene: TRBV19

CDR3 DNA: TGTGCCAGCAGCTTTAGGGGAGAGGACACTGAAGCTTTCTTT
CDR3 protein: CASSFRGEDTEAFF
clone size: NA
D gene: NA
J gene: TRBJ1-1
V gene: TRBV9

CDR3 DNA: TGCAGCGTTGTTAGGCTGATTCAAGAGACCCAGTACTTC
CDR3 protein: CSVVRLIQETQYF
clone size: few
D gene: NA
J gene: TRBJ2-5
V gene: TRBV29-1

CDR3 DNA: TGTGCCAGCAGGGACAGGGGGGAGGACGAGCAGTACTTC
CDR3 protein: CASRDRGEDEQYF
clone size: NA
D gene: TRBD1
J gene: TRBJ2-7
V gene: TRBV5-4

CDR3 DNA: TGTGCCAGCACCTACCGGGGGGGTACGCAGTATTTT
CDR3 protein: CASTYRGGTQYF
clone size: NA
D gene: TRBD2
J gene: TRBJ2-3
V gene: TRBV28

CDR3 DNA: TGCGCCAGCATGCAGACAGGGGCCCTTCATAACACTGAAGCTTTCTTT
CDR3 protein: CASMQTGALHNTEAFF
clone size: NA
D gene: TRBD1
J gene: TRBJ1-1
V gene: TRBV5-1

CDR3 DNA: TGTGCCAGCAGCGCCACTGTCGGGGAGCTGTTTTTT
CDR3 protein: CASSATVGELFF
clone size: few
D gene: NA
J gene: TRBJ2-2
V gene: TRBV9

CDR3 DNA: TGCGCCAGCAGCCAAGTTCTAGCGGGGATGGAGACCCAGTACTTC
CDR3 protein: CASSQVLAGMETQYF
clone size: NA
D gene: TRBD2
J gene: TRBJ2-5
V gene: TRBV4-1

CDR3 DNA: TGTGCCAGCTCACCAGGAACGGGACATCTGAACACTGAAGCTTTCTTT
CDR3 protein: CASSPGTGHLNTEAFF
clone size: NA
D gene: NA
J gene: TRBJ1-1
V gene: TRBV18

CDR3 DNA: TGTGCCAGCAGCTCACGGGACAGGGGTTCGATGAACACTGAAGCTTTCTTT
CDR3 protein: CASSSRDRGSMNTEAFF
clone size: once
D gene: TRBD1
J gene: TRBJ1-1
V gene: TRBV9

CDR3 DNA: TGTGCCAGCTCACCTGATAGGGACTACGAGCAGTACTTC
CDR3 protein: CASSPDRDYEQYF
clone size: NA
D gene: NA
J gene: TRBJ2-7
V gene: TRBV18

CDR3 DNA: TGTGCCAGCAGCTCCACCGGGAGGATTTACGAGCAGTACTTC
CDR3 protein: CASSSTGRIYEQYF
clone size: NA
D gene: TRBD2
J gene: TRBJ2-7
V gene: TRBV11-2

CDR3 DNA: TGTGCCAGCAGCCGAGCGGGAGATACGCAGTATTTT
CDR3 protein: CASSRAGDTQYF
clone size: NA
D gene: NA
J gene: TRBJ2-3
V gene: TRBV9

CDR3 DNA: TGTGCCAGTAGTATGCGGGACAGGGGCAGTGGGCCCCAGCATTTT
CDR3 protein: CASSMRDRGSGPQHF
clone size: few
D gene: TRBD1
J gene: TRBJ1-5
V gene: TRBV19

CDR3 DNA: TGTGCCAGCAGTTACGAGGGATGGGGGACAGATACGCAGTATTTT
CDR3 protein: CASSYEGWGTDTQYF
clone size: NA
D gene: NA
J gene: TRBJ2-3
V gene: TRBV6-5

CDR3 DNA: TGTGCCAGCAGGAATTCAAGACAGGGGACCGTAACTCTCCCTTCACCCCTCCACTTT
CDR3 protein: CASRNSRQGTVTLPSPLHF
clone size: NA
D gene: TRBD1
J gene: TRBJ1-6
V gene: TRBV6-4

CDR3 DNA: TGTGCCAGCAGCTTTAGCGGGGGGGCGACAGATACGCAGTATTTT
CDR3 protein: CASSFSGGATDTQYF
clone size: NA
D gene: TRBD2
J gene: TRBJ2-3
V gene: TRBV11-3

CDR3 DNA: TGTGCCAGCCATAAAGCTCTTTATGGCTACACCTTC
CDR3 protein: CASHKALYGYTF
clone size: NA
D gene: NA
J gene: TRBJ1-2
V gene: TRBV6-6

CDR3 DNA: TGTGCCAGCAGCCTGCCAGGGAACCAAGAGACCCAGTACTTC
CDR3 protein: CASSLPGNQETQYF
clone size: few
D gene: NA
J gene: TRBJ2-5
V gene: TRBV28

CDR3 DNA: TGTGCCAGCAGCTTCGGTTACGGAGCCGAGCAGTACTTC
CDR3 protein: CASSFGYGAEQYF
clone size: once
D gene: NA
J gene: TRBJ2-7
V gene: TRBV7-2

CDR3 DNA: TGTGCCAGCAGCTCTCGGACGGGCTATGGCTACACCTTC
CDR3 protein: CASSSRTGYGYTF
clone size: NA
D gene: NA
J gene: TRBJ1-2
V gene: TRBV7-8

CDR3 DNA: TGCGCCAGCAGCCAAGTCGATTTGGACAGAGACTATGGCTACACCTTC
CDR3 protein: CASSQVDLDRDYGYTF
clone size: NA
D gene: NA
J gene: TRBJ1-2
V gene: TRBV4-3

CDR3 DNA: TGTGCCAGCAGCGATGGACAGGGTGAATCCGTGGGAGAAAAACTGTTTTTT
CDR3 protein: CASSDGQGESVGEKLFF
clone size: NA
D gene: TRBD1
J gene: TRBJ1-4
V gene: TRBV9

CDR3 DNA: TGCGCCAGCAGCTTGGAATACGAGCAGTACTTC
CDR3 protein: CASSLEYEQYF
clone size: few
D gene: NA
J gene: TRBJ2-7
V gene: TRBV5-1

CDR3 DNA: TGCAGCCCCTTCCACAATGAGCAGTTCTTC
CDR3 protein: CSPFHNEQFF
clone size: NA
D gene: NA
J gene: TRBJ2-1
V gene: TRBV20-1

CDR3 DNA: TGCGCCAGCAGCTTGGATTCAGGGGGAGTTAGTCACGAGCAGTACTTC
CDR3 protein: CASSLDSGGVSHEQYF
clone size: NA
D gene: TRBD1
J gene: TRBJ2-7
V gene: TRBV5-1

CDR3 DNA: TGTGCCAGCAGCTCGTCTAGGGGGCTGAGCAATCAGCCCCAGCATTTT
CDR3 protein: CASSSSRGLSNQPQHF
clone size: NA
D gene: TRBD1
J gene: TRBJ1-5
V gene: TRBV7-8

CDR3 DNA: TGCGCCAGCAGCTTGGCCTGGACAGGGAAATATGGCTACACCTTC
CDR3 protein: CASSLAWTGKYGYTF
clone size: NA
D gene: TRBD1
J gene: TRBJ1-2
V gene: TRBV5-1

CDR3 DNA: TGTGCCAGCAGCTTCACTAGCGGGGGGGCCTACGAGCAGTACTTC
CDR3 protein: CASSFTSGGAYEQYF
clone size: NA
D gene: TRBD2
J gene: TRBJ2-7
V gene: TRBV7-9